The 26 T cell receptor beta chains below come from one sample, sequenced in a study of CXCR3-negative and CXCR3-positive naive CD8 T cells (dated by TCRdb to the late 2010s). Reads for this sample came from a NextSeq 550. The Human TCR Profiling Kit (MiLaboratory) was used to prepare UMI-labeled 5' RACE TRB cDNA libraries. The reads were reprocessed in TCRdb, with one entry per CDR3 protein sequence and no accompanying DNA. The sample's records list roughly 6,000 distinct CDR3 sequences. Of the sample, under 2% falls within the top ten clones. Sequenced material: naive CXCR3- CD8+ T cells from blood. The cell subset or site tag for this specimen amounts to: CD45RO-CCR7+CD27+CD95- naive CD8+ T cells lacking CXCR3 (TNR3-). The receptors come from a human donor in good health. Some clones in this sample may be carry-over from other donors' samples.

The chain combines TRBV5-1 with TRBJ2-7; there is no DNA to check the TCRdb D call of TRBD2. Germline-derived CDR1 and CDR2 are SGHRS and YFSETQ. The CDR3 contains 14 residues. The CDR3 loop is CASSQRLASYEQYF.

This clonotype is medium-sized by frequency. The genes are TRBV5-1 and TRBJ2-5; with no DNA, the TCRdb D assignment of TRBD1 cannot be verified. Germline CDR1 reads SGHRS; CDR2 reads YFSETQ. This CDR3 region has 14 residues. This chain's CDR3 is CASSPLDRGETQYF.

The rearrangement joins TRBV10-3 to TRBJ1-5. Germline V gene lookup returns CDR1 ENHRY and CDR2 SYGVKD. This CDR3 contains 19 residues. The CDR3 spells CAISEFWNTRNLSNQPQHF.

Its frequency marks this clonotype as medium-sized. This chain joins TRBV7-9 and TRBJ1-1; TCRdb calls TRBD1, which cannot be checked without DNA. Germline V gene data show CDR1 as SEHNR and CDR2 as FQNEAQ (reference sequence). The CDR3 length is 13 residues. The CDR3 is CATGSPANTEAFF.

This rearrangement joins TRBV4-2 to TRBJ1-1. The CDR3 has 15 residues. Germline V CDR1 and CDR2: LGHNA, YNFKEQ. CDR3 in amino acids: CASSQEAGRNTEAFF.

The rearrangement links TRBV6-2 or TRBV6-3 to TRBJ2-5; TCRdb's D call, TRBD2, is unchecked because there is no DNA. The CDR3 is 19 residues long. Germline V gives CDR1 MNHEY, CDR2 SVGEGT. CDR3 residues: CASSYRIGTSGVYQETQYF.

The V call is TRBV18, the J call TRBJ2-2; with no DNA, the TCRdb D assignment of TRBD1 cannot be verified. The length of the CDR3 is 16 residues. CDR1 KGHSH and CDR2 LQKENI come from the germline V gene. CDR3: CASSPTKTGITGELFF.

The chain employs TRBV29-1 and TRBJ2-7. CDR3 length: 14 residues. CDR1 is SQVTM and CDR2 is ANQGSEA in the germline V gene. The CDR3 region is CSVEDPGRGYEQYF.

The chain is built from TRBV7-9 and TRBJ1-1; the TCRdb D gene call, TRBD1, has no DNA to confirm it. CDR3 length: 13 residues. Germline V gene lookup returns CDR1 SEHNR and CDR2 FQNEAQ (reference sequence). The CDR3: CASSQRQGPEAFF.

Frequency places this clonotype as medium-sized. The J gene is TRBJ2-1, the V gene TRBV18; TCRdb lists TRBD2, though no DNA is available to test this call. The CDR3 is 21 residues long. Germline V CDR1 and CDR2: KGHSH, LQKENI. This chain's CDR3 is CASSPLRLAGAPAPSYNEQFF.

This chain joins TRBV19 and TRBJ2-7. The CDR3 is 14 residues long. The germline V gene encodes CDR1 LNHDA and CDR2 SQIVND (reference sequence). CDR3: CASSIMDSSYEQYF.

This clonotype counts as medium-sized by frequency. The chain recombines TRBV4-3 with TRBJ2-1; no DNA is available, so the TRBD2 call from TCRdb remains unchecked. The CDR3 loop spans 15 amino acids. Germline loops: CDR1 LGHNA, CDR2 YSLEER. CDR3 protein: CASSLGLGVREEQFF.

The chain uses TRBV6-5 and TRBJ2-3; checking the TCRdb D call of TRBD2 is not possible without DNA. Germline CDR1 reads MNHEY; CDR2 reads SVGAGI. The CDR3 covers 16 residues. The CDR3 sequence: CASSYSSLAGDDTQYF.

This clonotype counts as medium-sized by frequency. CDR3 amino acids: CSARRPDSHEQYF. The chain employs TRBV20-1 and TRBJ2-7; checking the TCRdb D call of TRBD1 is not possible without DNA. The CDR3 runs 13 residues. CDR1 is DFQATT, CDR2 SNEGSKA, per germline (reference sequence).

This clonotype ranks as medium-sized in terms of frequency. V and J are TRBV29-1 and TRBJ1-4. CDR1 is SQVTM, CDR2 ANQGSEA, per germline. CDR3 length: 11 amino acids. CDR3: CSVDLDHGLFF.

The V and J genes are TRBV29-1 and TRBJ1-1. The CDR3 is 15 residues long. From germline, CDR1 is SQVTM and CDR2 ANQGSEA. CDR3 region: CSIEREFLLNTEAFF.

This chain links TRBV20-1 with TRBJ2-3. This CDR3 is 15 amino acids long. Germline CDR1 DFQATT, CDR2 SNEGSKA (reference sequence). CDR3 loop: CSAREEPSGPDTQYF.

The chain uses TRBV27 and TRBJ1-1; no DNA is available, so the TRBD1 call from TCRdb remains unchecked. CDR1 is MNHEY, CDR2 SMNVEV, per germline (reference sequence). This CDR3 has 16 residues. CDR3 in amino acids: CASSLGTGVLNTEAFF.

The CDR3 sequence: CASSAPRYSSTYEQYF. The chain has TRBV2 and TRBJ2-7; TCRdb proposes TRBD2, but this gene call is untestable without DNA. Germline CDR1 SNHLY, CDR2 FYNNEI. This CDR3 contains 16 residues.

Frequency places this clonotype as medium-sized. CDR3 sequence: CASSQGGELFF. The rearrangement links TRBV27 to TRBJ2-2. This CDR3 has 11 amino acids. Germline CDR1 reads MNHEY; CDR2 reads SMNVEV (reference sequence).

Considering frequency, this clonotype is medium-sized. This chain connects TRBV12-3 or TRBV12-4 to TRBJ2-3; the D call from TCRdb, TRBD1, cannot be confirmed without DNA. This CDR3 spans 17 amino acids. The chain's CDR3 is CASSLPVADKNSNTQYF.

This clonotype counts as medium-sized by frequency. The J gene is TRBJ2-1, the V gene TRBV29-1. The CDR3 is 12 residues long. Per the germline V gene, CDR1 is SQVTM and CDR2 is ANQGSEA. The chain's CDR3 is CSVGGSYNEQFF.

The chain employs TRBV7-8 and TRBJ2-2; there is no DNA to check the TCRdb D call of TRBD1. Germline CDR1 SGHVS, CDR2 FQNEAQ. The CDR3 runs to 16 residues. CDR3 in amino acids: CASSFWADRIRGELFF.

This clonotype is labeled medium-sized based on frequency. CDR3: CASSYQGGNEQYF. This chain links TRBV6-5 with TRBJ2-7; TCRdb picks TRBD1, but there is no DNA to check that call. CDR3 length: 13 residues. From germline, CDR1 is MNHEY and CDR2 SVGAGI.

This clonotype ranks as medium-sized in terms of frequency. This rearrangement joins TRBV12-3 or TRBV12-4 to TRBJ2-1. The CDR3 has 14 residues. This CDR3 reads CASSLLGGYNEQFF.

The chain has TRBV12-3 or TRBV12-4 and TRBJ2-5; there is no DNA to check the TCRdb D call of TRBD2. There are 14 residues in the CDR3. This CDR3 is CASSSTSGEETQYF.